This T cell receptor beta chain was captured by sequencing in a study of PD-1 blockade in classical Hodgkin lymphoma. The repertoire was sequenced with immunoSEQ multiplex PCR; TCRdb's copy has only in-frame clones and lacks some. The table shows about 97,000 clones, with over 80% occurring only once. Relapse was seen in all patients after autologous stem cell transplantation, and brentuximab vedotin exposure was variable. This clonotype was obtained from a human donor with classical Hodgkin lymphoma. Sample: peripheral blood mononuclear cells (PBMCs), taken at baseline.

The CDR3 coding sequence is TGTGCCAGCAGCAGGGTTCTATACGAGCAGTACTTC. Translation gives CASSRVLYEQYF. The J gene is TRBJ2-7, the V gene TRBV21-1. TRBV21-1 is given as a pseudogene. This CDR3 spans 12 amino acids.